The 11 T cell receptor beta chains presented below share a single source sample, sequenced in a study of T cell changes during pregnancy in multiple sclerosis. The assay was immunoSEQ multiplex PCR, and TCRdb's table has in-frame clones only and misses some. Altogether tens of thousands of clones are present, about 88% being singletons, with the ten largest covering 1% to 1.5%. The sample here was CD4+ T cells from peripheral blood mononuclear cells, taken in the second trimester of pregnancy. Receptors originate from a female donor with multiple sclerosis, enrolled in a pregnancy study.

About this clone itself: One end of the junction is discordant with germline, which a read error may explain. The V gene is TRBV20-1, the J gene TRBJ2-7; D may be TRBD2 (6 bases). From germline, CDR1 is DFQATT and CDR2 SNEGSKA (reference sequence). The CDR3 has 10 amino acids. CDR3 amino acids: CSARTTSLNF. CDR3 DNA sequence: TGCAGTGCTAGGACGACTAGTCTAAACTTC.

The rearrangement joins TRBV7-9 to TRBJ2-3; no reliable D call. The CDR3 has 14 amino acids. The V gene lost 8 bases and the J gene lost 1 base, with 13 bases spanning the gap. Germline V CDR1 and CDR2: SEHNR, FQNEAQ (reference sequence). CDR3 DNA: TGTGCCAGCGGTCTGGAGTTAGGCACAGATACGCAGTATTTT. Protein: CASGLELGTDTQYF.

V is TRBV5-1 and J is TRBJ2-6, with TRBD1 as a possible D gene (5 bases). CDR1 is SGHRS and CDR2 is YFSETQ in the germline V gene. The CDR3 length is 15 residues. The ends were cut back, 3 bases at V and 0 bases at J, with 7 bases in the middle. For the CDR3, the DNA is TGCGCCAGCAGCTCTCAGGGCTCTGGGGCCAACGTCCTGACTTTC. The encoded protein is CASSSQGSGANVLTF.

Comments on this clone: This sample includes further DNA sequences coding for the same CDR3. V and J are TRBV6-6 and TRBJ1-1; D might be TRBD1 (6 bases). Germline V gives CDR1 MNHNY, CDR2 SVGAGI (reference sequence). Trimming pared 2 bases from V and 3 bases from J, leaving 10 bases between. The CDR3 extends over 14 amino acids. The CDR3 nucleotides are TGTGCCAGCAGTTACAGGCCAGGGGACACTGAAGCTTTCTTT. It is translated as CASSYRPGDTEAFF.

The chain recombines TRBV9 with TRBJ2-7; D is possibly TRBD1 (6 bases). Deletions cut 4 bases from V and 4 bases from J, with 9 bases between. The CDR3 is 12 amino acids. Per germline, CDR1 SGDLS and CDR2 YYNGEE. CDR3 nucleotide sequence: TGTGCCAGCAGCTTCAGGGGTTACGAGCAGTACTTC. The encoded protein is CASSFRGYEQYF.

The chain is built from TRBV29-1 and TRBJ2-7; D call uncertain. The CDR3 has 12 residues. Trimming cost V 4 bases and J 2 bases, with 9 bases left between them. Germline V gives CDR1 SQVTM, CDR2 ANQGSEA. The CDR3 spells CSVAGSPYEQYF. CDR3 DNA: TGCAGCGTTGCAGGCAGTCCCTACGAGCAGTACTTC.

V and J are TRBV28 and TRBJ1-1; D might be TRBD1 (6 bases). CDR3 length: 15 residues. Looked up from germline, CDR1 is MDHEN and CDR2 is SYDVKM. V was trimmed by 7 bases and J by 3 bases, leaving 18 bases between them. CDR3 loop: CASIAGGGAYTEAFF. The CDR3 DNA reads as TGTGCCAGCATAGCCGGCGGGGGGGCGTACACTGAAGCTTTCTTT.

The chain employs TRBV19 and TRBJ2-3; the D is unclear. The CDR3 is 15 amino acids. CDR1 LNHDA and CDR2 SQIVND come from the germline V gene (reference sequence). V dropped 3 bases and J dropped 0 bases, with 10 bases sitting between them. This CDR3 is CASSMTTDSTDTQYF. In DNA, the CDR3 is TGTGCCAGTAGTATGACGACTGATAGCACAGATACGCAGTATTTT.

CDR3 sequence: CASRQGPDTQYF. The CDR3 nucleotides are TGTGCCAGCAGACAGGGACCAGATACGCAGTATTTT. V gene TRBV6-5 combines with J gene TRBJ2-3, with a possible D match to TRBD1 (6 bases). The V gene's germline CDR1 is MNHEY and CDR2 SVGAGI. Trimming cost V 6 bases and J 4 bases, with 8 bases left between them. This CDR3 spans 12 amino acids.

The V call is TRBV7-4, the J call TRBJ2-1; TRBD2 matches at 8 bases. CDR1 and CDR2 from the germline V gene are SGHVT and SQSDAQ. This CDR3 spans 19 amino acids. V gave up 3 bases and J gave up 0 bases; unmatched junction bases: 13. The CDR3 coding sequence is TGTGCCAGCAGCTTTGGGAGAGGGACTAGTCGGAGCTCCTACAATGAGCAGTTCTTC. It specifies CASSFGRGTSRSSYNEQFF.

The chain links TRBV6-6 to TRBJ1-5; tentatively, D is TRBD1 (6 bases). This CDR3 region has 15 residues. Germline V lookup: CDR1 MNHNY, CDR2 SVGAGI (reference sequence). Trimming pared 11 bases from V and 2 bases from J, leaving 19 bases between. The CDR3 loop is CALGGDLGGNQPQHF. DNA for the CDR3: TGTGCCCTAGGGGGGGATCTAGGAGGCAATCAGCCCCAGCATTTT.